The rows below give T cell receptor beta chains drawn from one sample of a study of neurological immune-mediated disorders. TCRdb re-called the 5' RACE reads through MiXCR, storing one row per CDR3 protein. Seen here are 50,000 to 55,000 distinct CDR3 sequences, about 3.7% observed once, and the top ten hold approximately 5.9%. Sequencing input: PBMCs. These receptors were collected from a man between 60 and 75 years old with multiple sclerosis. The CDR3 runs from the conserved cysteine through the conserved F or W. Each record gives: CDR3 length, clone size, J gene, V gene, D gene, CDR3 protein, CDR3 DNA. The D gene is left open where the match is weak. Rows give clone size only sometimes, using once, few, many, or a class for an expanded clone.

15,-,TRBJ2-7,TRBV18,-,CASSPLRDNSYEKYF,TGTGCCAGCTCACCTCTGAGGGACAACTCTTACGAGAAGTACTTC
12,many,TRBJ2-1,TRBV7-2,-,CASTPGADEQFF,TGTGCCAGCACCCCCGGAGCGGATGAGCAGTTCTTC
16,many,TRBJ2-1,TRBV11-3,TRBD2,CASSPAASGRGNEQFF,TGTGCCAGCAGCCCCGCGGCTAGCGGGAGGGGCAATGAGCAGTTCTTC
13,many,TRBJ2-1,TRBV6-6,-,CASRATSLLGQFF,TGTGCCAGCAGAGCAACTAGCCTCCTGGGGCAGTTCTTC
14,many,TRBJ1-3,TRBV20-1,-,CSARAPGAGNTIYF,TGCAGTGCTAGAGCTCCAGGGGCTGGAAACACCATATATTTT
14,many,TRBJ1-1,TRBV5-6,-,CASSGGMTGTEAFF,TGTGCCTCTTCCGGGGGGATGACCGGCACTGAAGCTTTCTTT
15,many,TRBJ2-3,TRBV28,TRBD1,CASSSGTGAADTQYF,TGTGCCAGCAGTTCCGGGACAGGGGCGGCAGATACGCAGTATTTT
15,many,TRBJ1-4,TRBV5-1,-,CASSSGAGTNEKLFF,TGCGCCAGCAGCTCAGGAGCCGGCACTAATGAAAAACTGTTTTTT
14,many,TRBJ2-5,TRBV7-7,-,CASSLGGPGETQYF,TGTGCCAGCAGCTTAGGAGGGCCTGGAGAGACCCAGTACTTC
14,many,TRBJ1-1,TRBV6-6,-,CASSYSNRDTEAFF,TGTGCCAGCAGTTACTCGAACAGAGACACTGAAGCTTTCTTT
14,-,TRBJ2-7,TRBV24-1,-,CATVTGTETYEQYF,TGTGCCACCGTAACAGGGACCGAAACCTACGAGCAGTACTTC
14,many,TRBJ1-1,TRBV2,-,CASSYLSGPTEAFF,TGTGCCAGCAGCTACCTGTCAGGGCCCACTGAAGCTTTCTTT
14,many,TRBJ1-2,TRBV4-1,-,CASSQVGDNYGYTF,TGCGCCAGCAGCCAAGTAGGCGATAACTATGGCTACACCTTC
15,many,TRBJ2-5,TRBV14,-,CASSQDPGKQETQYF,TGTGCCAGCAGCCAAGATCCAGGGAAGCAAGAGACCCAGTACTTC
16,many,TRBJ1-1,TRBV4-2,-,CASSQEIGPLGNEAFF,TGTGCCAGCAGCCAAGAGATCGGCCCCTTGGGTAATGAAGCTTTCTTT
10,many,TRBJ1-2,TRBV20-1,-,CSAHLLGYTF,TGCAGTGCCCATCTTCTTGGCTACACCTTC
13,-,TRBJ1-2,TRBV29-1,-,CSVAIEGVYGYTF,TGCAGCGTTGCAATCGAAGGGGTCTATGGCTACACCTTC
12,many,TRBJ1-6,TRBV6-2/TRBV6-3,-,CASDRSGSPLHF,TGTGCCAGTGACAGGTCGGGTTCACCCCTCCACTTT
14,many,TRBJ2-5,TRBV20-1,-,CSAPSRGIQETQYF,TGCAGTGCCCCCTCGCGGGGTATCCAAGAGACCCAGTACTTC
14,-,TRBJ1-2,TRBV20-1,TRBD1,CSARDHALMGQGIF,TGCAGTGCTAGAGACCATGCCCTGATGGGACAGGGGATCTTC
11,many,TRBJ2-1,TRBV3-1,-,CASEEGTEQFF,TGTGCCAGCGAGGAGGGGACTGAGCAGTTCTTC
13,many,TRBJ1-6,TRBV21-1,-,CASSPRLSELLHF,TGTGCCAGCAGCCCCCGGCTGAGCGAGCTGCTCCACTTT
15,-,TRBJ2-5,TRBV7-2,-,CASSLVLGREETQYF,TGTGCCAGCAGCTTAGTACTCGGCAGAGAAGAGACCCAGTACTTC
13,many,TRBJ2-5,TRBV18,-,CASSSGLQETQYF,TGTGCCAGCTCCTCGGGCCTGCAAGAGACCCAGTACTTC
13,-,TRBJ1-3,TRBV20-1,-,CSARTLSGNTIYF,TGCAGTGCTAGAACTCTGTCTGGAAACACCATATATTTT
15,few,TRBJ1-4,TRBV5-1,TRBD1,CASSLGQGLSEKLFF,TGCGCCAGCAGCTTGGGACAGGGGCTCTCGGAAAAACTGTTTTTT
15,many,TRBJ2-2,TRBV28,-,CASRGGGANTGELFF,TGTGCCAGCAGGGGTGGCGGGGCGAACACCGGGGAGCTGTTTTTT
15,many,TRBJ2-6,TRBV20-1,-,CSAIQGSSGANVLTF,TGCAGTGCTATACAGGGATCCTCTGGGGCCAACGTCCTGACTTTC
16,medium-sized,TRBJ2-2,TRBV5-1,TRBD2,CASSLLAGGVTGELFF,TGCGCCAGCAGCTTACTAGCGGGAGGTGTGACCGGGGAGCTGTTTTTT
15,many,TRBJ1-1,TRBV20-1,TRBD1,CSARWGTALNTEAFF,TGCAGTGCTAGATGGGGGACAGCCTTGAACACTGAAGCTTTCTTT
16,many,TRBJ1-3,TRBV7-8,-,CASSLGGASSGNTIYF,TGTGCCAGCAGCTTAGGGGGGGCGTCCTCTGGAAACACCATATATTTT
12,few,TRBJ2-5,TRBV27,TRBD1,CASIGQGRTQYF,TGTGCCAGCATAGGACAGGGTCGGACCCAGTACTTC
13,many,TRBJ1-1,TRBV20-1,-,CSASFIPGAEAFF,TGCAGTGCTAGTTTCATTCCGGGGGCTGAAGCTTTCTTT
15,-,TRBJ2-3,TRBV3-1,-,CASSLFRDDTDTQYF,TGTGCCAGCAGCCTTTTCCGGGACGACACAGATACGCAGTATTTT
17,many,TRBJ2-1,TRBV5-1,TRBD2,CASSLLAGANSYNEQFF,TGCGCCAGCTCCCTACTAGCGGGGGCTAACTCCTACAATGAGCAGTTCTTC
16,many,TRBJ2-7,TRBV29-1,TRBD1,CSVEYRGRGTPYEQYF,TGCAGCGTTGAGTACAGGGGACGGGGTACACCCTACGAGCAGTACTTC
15,many,TRBJ2-7,TRBV4-1,TRBD2,CASRRGAGGSYEQYF,TGCGCCAGCAGACGCGGTGCGGGGGGCTCCTACGAGCAGTACTTC
14,medium-sized,TRBJ2-7,TRBV11-2,-,CASSFWGDRDQQYF,TGTGCCAGCAGCTTCTGGGGTGATCGGGACCAGCAGTACTTC
16,many,TRBJ2-1,TRBV5-1,-,CASSLGLARNPNEQFF,TGCGCCAGCAGCTTGGGGCTAGCAAGAAACCCCAATGAGCAGTTCTTC
13,many,TRBJ1-4,TRBV2,-,CASMGGLNEKLFF,TGTGCCAGCATGGGAGGACTTAATGAAAAACTGTTTTTT
16,many,TRBJ1-2,TRBV5-1,-,CASSFSGDTKLYGYTF,TGCGCCAGCAGCTTTTCTGGGGACACCAAACTCTATGGCTACACCTTC
13,many,TRBJ2-1,TRBV28,-,CASRVGHYNEQFF,TGTGCCAGCAGGGTCGGTCATTACAATGAGCAGTTCTTC
14,many,TRBJ2-3,TRBV20-1,-,CSALDPGRTDTQYF,TGCAGTGCTTTGGACCCGGGAAGGACAGATACGCAGTATTTT
15,many,TRBJ2-5,TRBV7-8,TRBD1,CASSTGTGLRETQYF,TGTGCCAGCAGTACAGGGACAGGGTTAAGAGAGACCCAGTACTTC
12,many,TRBJ1-2,TRBV28,TRBD1,CASRTGGYGYTF,TGTGCCAGCCGGACAGGGGGCTATGGCTACACCTTC